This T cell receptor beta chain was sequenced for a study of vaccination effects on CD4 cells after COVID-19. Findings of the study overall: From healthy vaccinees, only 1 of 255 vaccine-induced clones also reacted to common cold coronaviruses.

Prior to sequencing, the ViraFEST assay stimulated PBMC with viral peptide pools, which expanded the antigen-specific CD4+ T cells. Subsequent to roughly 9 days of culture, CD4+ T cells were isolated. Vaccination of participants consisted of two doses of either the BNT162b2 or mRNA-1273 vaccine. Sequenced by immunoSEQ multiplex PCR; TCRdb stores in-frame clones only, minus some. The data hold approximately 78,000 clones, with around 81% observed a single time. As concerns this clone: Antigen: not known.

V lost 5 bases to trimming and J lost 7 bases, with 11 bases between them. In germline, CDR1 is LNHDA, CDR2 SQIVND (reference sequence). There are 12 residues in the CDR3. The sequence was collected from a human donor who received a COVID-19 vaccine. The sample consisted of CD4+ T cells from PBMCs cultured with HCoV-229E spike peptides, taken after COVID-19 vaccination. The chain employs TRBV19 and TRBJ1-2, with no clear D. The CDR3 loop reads CASSVLGSGYTF. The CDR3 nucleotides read TGTGCCAGTAGTGTCCTAGGCTCTGGCTACACCTTC.